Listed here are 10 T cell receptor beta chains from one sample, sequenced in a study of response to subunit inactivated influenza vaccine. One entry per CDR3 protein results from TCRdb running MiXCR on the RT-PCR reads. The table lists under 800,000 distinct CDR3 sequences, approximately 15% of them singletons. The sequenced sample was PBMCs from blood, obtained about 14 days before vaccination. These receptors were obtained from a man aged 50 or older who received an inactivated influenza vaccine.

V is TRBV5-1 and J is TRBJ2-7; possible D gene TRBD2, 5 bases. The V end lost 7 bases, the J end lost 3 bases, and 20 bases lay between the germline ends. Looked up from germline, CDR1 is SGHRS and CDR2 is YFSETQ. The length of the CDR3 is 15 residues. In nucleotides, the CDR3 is TGCGCCAGCCCTTCCGGTCCCCCGGGGAGCTACGAGCAGTACTTC. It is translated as CASPSGPPGSYEQYF.

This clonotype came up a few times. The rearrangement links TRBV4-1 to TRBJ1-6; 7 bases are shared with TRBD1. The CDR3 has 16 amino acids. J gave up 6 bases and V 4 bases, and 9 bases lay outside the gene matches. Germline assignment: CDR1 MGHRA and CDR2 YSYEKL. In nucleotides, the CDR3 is TGCGCCAGCAGCCCCACCGGAGGGGGCGTTAATTCACCCCTCCACTTT. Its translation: CASSPTGGGVNSPLHF.

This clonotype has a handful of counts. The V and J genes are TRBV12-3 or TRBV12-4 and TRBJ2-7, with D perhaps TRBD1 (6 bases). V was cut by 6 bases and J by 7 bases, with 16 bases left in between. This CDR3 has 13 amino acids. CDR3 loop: CASRLTGTGEQYF. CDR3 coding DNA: TGTGCCAGCAGACTTACAGGGACGGGTGAGCAGTACTTC.

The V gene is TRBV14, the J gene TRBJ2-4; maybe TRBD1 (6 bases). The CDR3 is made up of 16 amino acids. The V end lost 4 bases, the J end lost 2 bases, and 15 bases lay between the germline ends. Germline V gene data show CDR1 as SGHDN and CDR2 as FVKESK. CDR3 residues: CASSRSGQASKNIQYF. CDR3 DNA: TGTGCCAGCAGCCGATCGGGACAAGCATCCAAAAACATTCAGTACTTC.

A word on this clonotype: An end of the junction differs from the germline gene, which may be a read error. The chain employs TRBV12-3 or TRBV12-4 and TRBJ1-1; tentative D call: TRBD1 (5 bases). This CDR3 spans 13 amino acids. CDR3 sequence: CVSSLRGFTEAFF. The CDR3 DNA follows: TGTGTCAGCAGTTTGCGGGGGTTTACTGAAGCTTTCTTT.

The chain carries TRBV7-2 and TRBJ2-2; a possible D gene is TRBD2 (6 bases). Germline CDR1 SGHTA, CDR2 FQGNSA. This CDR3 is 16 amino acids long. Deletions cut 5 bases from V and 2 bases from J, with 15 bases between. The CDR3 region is CASSPLGLTNTGELFF. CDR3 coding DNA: TGTGCCAGCAGCCCACTGGGACTGACCAACACCGGGGAGCTGTTTTTT.

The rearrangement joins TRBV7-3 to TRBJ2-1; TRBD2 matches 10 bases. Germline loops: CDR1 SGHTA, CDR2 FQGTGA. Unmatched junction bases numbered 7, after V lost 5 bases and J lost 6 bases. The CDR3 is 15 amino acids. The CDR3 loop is CASSPGLAAINEQFF. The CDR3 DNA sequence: TGTGCCAGCAGCCCCGGACTAGCGGCAATCAATGAGCAGTTCTTC.

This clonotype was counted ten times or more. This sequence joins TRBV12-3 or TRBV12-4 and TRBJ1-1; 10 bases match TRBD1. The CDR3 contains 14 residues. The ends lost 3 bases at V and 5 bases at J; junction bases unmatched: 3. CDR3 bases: TGTGCCAGCAGTTTGGGACAGGGGAAGACTGAAGCTTTCTTT. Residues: CASSLGQGKTEAFF.

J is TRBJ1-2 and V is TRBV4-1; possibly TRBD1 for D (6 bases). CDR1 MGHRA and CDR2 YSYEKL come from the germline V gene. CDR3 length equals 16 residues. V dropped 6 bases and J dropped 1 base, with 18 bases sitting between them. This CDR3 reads CASSRLVGQLNYGYTF. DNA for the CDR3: TGCGCCAGCAGTCGATTAGTAGGACAGCTTAACTATGGCTACACCTTC.

The CDR3 coding sequence is TGCAGTGCAGGAGCGGGGGGGCCGAAAGATACGCAGTATTTT. This encodes CSAGAGGPKDTQYF. The chain carries TRBV20-1 and TRBJ2-3; 10 bases match TRBD2. In germline, CDR1 is DFQATT, CDR2 SNEGSKA (reference sequence). J gave up 5 bases and V 6 bases, and 8 bases lay outside the gene matches. The CDR3 spans 14 residues.